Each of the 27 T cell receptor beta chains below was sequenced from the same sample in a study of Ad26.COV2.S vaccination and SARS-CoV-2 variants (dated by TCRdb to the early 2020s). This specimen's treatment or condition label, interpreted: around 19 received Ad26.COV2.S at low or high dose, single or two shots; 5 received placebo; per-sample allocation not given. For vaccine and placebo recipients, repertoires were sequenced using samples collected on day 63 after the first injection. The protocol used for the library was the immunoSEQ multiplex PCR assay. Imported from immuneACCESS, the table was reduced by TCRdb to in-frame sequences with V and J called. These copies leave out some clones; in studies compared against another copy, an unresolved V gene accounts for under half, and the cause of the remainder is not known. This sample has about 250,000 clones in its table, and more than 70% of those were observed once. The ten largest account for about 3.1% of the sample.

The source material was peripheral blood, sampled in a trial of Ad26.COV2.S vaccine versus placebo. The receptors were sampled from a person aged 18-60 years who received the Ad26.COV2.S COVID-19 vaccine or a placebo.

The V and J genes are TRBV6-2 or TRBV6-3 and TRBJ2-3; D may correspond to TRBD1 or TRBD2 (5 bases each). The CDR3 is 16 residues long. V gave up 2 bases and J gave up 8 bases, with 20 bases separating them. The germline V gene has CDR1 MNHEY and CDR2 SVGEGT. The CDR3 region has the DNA TGTGCCAGCAGTTACCCCCGACACCACCCGAGGGGTACGCAGTATTTT. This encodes CASSYPRHHPRGTQYF.

The CDR3 bases are TGTGCCTGGTCCTCACAGCCGAACACTGAAGCTTTCTTT. Encoded protein: CAWSSQPNTEAFF. This rearrangement joins TRBV30 to TRBJ1-1; D remains unclear. Trimming stripped 5 bases from V and 1 base from J, with 11 bases between. Germline CDR1 reads GTSNPN; CDR2 reads SVGIG (reference sequence). This CDR3 is built from 13 residues.

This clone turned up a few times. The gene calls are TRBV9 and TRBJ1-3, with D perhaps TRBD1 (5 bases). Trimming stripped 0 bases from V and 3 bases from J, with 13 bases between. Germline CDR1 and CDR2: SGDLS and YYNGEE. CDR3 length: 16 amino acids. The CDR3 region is CASSVVEGSGGNTIYF. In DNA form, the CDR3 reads TGTGCCAGCAGCGTAGTGGAGGGGTCTGGTGGAAACACCATATATTTT.

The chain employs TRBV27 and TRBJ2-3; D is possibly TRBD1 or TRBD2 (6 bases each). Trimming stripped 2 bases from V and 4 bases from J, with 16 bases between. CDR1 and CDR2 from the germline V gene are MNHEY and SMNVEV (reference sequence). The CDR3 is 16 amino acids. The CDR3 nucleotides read TGTGCCAGCAGTTTACGTACGGGGGCTGGGCCAGATACGCAGTATTTT. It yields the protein CASSLRTGAGPDTQYF.

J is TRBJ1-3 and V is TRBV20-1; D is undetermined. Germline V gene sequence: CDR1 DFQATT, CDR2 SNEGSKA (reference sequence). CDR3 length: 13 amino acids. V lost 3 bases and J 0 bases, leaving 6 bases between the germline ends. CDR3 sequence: CSASSPSGNTIYF. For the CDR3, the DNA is TGCAGTGCTAGTTCTCCCTCTGGAAACACCATATATTTT.

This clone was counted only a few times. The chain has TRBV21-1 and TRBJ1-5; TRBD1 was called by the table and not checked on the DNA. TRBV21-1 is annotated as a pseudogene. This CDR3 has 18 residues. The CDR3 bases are TGTGCCAGCACACAGCTCCAACGATGGGACAGCTACAATCAGCCCCAGCATTTT. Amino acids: CASTQLQRWDSYNQPQHF.

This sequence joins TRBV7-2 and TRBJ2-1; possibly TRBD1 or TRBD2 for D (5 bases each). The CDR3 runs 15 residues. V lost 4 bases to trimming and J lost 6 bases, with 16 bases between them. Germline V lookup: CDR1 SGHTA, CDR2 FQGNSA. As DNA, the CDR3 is TGTGCCAGCAGCTCGACGGGACGAGCCCTCAATGAGCAGTTCTTC. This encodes CASSSTGRALNEQFF.

The CDR3 DNA reads TGTGCCAGCGGCCCCGGTCCCGGGGAGCTGTTTTTT. Its protein is CASGPGPGELFF. The chain uses TRBV6-5 and TRBJ2-2; D unresolved. CDR3 length: 12 residues. The germline V gene has CDR1 MNHEY and CDR2 SVGAGI. V lost 8 bases and J lost 6, with 10 bases in between.

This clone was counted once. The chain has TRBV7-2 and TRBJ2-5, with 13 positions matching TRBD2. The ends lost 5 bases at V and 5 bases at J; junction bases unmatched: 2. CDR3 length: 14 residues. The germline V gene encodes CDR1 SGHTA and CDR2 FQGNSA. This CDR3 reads CASSTSGGAETQYF. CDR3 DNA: TGTGCCAGCAGCACTAGCGGGGGGGCGGAGACCCAGTACTTC.

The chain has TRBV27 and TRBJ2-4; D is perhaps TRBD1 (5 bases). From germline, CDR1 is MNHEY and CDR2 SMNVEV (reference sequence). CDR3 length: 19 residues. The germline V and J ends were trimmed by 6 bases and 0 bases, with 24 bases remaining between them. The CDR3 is CASSQSQGSIQLAKNIQYF. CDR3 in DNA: TGTGCCAGCAGCCAATCCCAGGGTTCTATCCAACTAGCCAAAAACATTCAGTACTTC.

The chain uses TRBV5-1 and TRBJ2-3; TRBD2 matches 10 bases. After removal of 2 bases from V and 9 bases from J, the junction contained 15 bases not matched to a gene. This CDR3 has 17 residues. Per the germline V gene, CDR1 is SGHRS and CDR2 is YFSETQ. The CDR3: CASSFVQRGGLGATQYF. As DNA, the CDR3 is TGCGCCAGCAGCTTCGTTCAGCGGGGGGGCCTGGGAGCCACGCAGTATTTT.

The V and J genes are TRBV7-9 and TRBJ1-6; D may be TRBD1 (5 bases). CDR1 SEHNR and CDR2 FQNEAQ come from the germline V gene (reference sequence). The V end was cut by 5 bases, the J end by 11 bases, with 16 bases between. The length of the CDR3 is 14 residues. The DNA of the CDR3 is TGTGCCAGCAGCCATAGGGACCGTATAGCACCCCTCCACTTT. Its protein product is CASSHRDRIAPLHF. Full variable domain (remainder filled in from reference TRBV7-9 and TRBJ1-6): DTGVSQNPRHKITKRGQNVTFRCDPISEHNRLYWYRQTLGQGPEFLTYFQNEAQLEKSRLLSDRFSAERPKGSFSTLEIQRTEQGDSAMYLCASSHRDRIAPLHFGNGTRLTVT.

The CDR3 DNA sequence: TGTGCCAGCAGCAGGGAAGGAGATACGCAGTATTTT. Its protein product is CASSREGDTQYF. The V gene is TRBV2, the J gene TRBJ2-3; possibly TRBD1 for D (5 bases). V dropped 6 bases and J dropped 5 bases, with 9 bases sitting between them. CDR1 and CDR2 (germline): SNHLY, FYNNEI. The CDR3 is 12 amino acids. Looking up the rest from reference TRBV2 and TRBJ2-3 gives the full variable domain: EPEVTQTPSHQVTQMGQEVILRCVPISNHLYFYWYRQILGQKVEFLVSFYNNEISEKSEIFDDQFSVERPDGSNFTLKIRSTKLEDSAMYFCASSREGDTQYFGPGTRLTVL.

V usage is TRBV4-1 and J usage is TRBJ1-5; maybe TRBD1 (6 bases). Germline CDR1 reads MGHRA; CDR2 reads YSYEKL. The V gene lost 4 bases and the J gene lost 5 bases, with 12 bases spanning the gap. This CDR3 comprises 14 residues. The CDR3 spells CASSLGGEDQPQHF. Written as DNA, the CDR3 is TGCGCCAGCAGCCTAGGGGGGGAGGATCAGCCCCAGCATTTT.

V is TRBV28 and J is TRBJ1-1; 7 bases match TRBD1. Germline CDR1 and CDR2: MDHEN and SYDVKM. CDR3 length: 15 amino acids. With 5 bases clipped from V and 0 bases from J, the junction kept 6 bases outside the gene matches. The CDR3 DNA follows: TGTGCCAGCAGTCCCCCACAGGGGATGAACACTGAAGCTTTCTTT. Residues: CASSPPQGMNTEAFF. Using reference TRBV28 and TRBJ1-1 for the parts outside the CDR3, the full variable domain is DVKVTQSSRYLVKRTGEKVFLECVQDMDHENMFWYRQDPGLGLRLIYFSYDVKMKEKGDIPEGYSVSREKKERFSLILESASTNQTSMYLCASSPPQGMNTEAFFGQGTRLTVV.

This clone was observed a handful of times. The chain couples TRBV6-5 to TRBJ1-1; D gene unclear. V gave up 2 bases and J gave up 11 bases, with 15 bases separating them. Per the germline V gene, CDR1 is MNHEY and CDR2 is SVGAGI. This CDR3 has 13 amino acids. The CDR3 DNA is TGTGCCAGCAGTTACAGCTACCGGGGTGGGGCTTTCTTT. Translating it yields CASSYSYRGGAFF.

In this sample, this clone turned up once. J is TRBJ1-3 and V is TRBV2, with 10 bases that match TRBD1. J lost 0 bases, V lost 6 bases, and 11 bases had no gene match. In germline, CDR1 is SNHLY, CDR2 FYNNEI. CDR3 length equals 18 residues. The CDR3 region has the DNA TGTGCCAGCAGGGGGGTCGGGACAGGGGCATCCTCTGGAAACACCATATATTTT. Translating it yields CASRGVGTGASSGNTIYF.

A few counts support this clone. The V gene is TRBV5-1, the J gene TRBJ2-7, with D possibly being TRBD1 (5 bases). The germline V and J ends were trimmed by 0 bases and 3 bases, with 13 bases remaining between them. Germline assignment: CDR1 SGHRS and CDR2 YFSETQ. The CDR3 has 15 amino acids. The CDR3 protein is CASSLARAGIYEQYF. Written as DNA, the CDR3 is TGCGCCAGCAGCTTGGCCCGGGCAGGGATCTACGAGCAGTACTTC.

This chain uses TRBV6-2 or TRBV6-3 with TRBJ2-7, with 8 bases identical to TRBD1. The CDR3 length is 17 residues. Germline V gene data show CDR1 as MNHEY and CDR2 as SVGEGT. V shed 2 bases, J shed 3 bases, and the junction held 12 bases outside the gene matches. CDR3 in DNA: TGTGCCAGCAGTTACGTCAGGGGGGCAGGGGGCGTCTACGAGCAGTACTTC. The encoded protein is CASSYVRGAGGVYEQYF.

CDR3 coding DNA: TGTGCCAGCAGTTCAGGGTACAATGAGCAGTTCTTC. Its translation is CASSSGYNEQFF. The chain uses TRBV6-6 and TRBJ2-1, with D possibly being TRBD1 (5 bases). V was pared by 4 bases and J by 4 bases, with 5 bases between. The CDR3 totals 12 residues. Germline V gene data show CDR1 as MNHNY and CDR2 as SVGAGI (reference sequence).

CDR3: CASSARGETLTGELFF. The DNA of the CDR3 is TGTGCCAGCAGTGCCCGGGGCGAAACACTCACCGGGGAGCTGTTTTTT. The chain joins TRBV9 to TRBJ2-2, with D tentatively TRBD1 or TRBD2 (5 bases each). Trimming left V 5 bases short and J 4 bases short, with 18 bases between. This CDR3 is built from 16 residues. Germline CDR1 is SGDLS and CDR2 is YYNGEE. The variable domain in full, completed from reference TRBV9 and TRBJ2-2, reads DSGVTQTPKHLITATGQRVTLRCSPRSGDLSVYWYQQSLDQGLQFLIQYYNGEERAKGNILERFSAQQFPDLHSELNLSSLELGDSALYFCASSARGETLTGELFFGEGSRLTVL.

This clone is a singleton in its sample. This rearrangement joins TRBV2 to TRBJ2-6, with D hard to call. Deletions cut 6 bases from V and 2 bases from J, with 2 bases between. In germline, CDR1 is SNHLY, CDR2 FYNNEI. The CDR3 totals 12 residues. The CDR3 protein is CASRPGANVLTF. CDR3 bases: TGTGCCAGCAGGCCTGGGGCCAACGTCCTGACTTTC.

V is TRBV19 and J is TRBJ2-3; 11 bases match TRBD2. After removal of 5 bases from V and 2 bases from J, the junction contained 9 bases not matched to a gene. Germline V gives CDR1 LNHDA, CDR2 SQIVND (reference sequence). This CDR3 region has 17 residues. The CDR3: CASSPRLTSGNTDTQYF. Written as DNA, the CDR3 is TGTGCCAGTAGTCCCCGCTTGACTAGCGGGAACACAGATACGCAGTATTTT. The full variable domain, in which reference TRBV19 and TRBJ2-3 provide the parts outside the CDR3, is DGGITQSPKYLFRKEGQNVTLSCEQNLNHDAMYWYRQDPGQGLRLIYYSQIVNDFQKGDIAEGYSVSREKKESFPLTVTSAQKNPTAFYLCASSPRLTSGNTDTQYFGPGTRLTVL.

In DNA form, the CDR3 reads TGTGCCAGCAGCGCCCGGGGGACTAGCGCCGGAATTGCAGATACGCAGTATTTT. This codes for CASSARGTSAGIADTQYF. The chain uses TRBV9 and TRBJ2-3, with 10 bases that match TRBD2. The CDR3 is made up of 18 amino acids. The germline CDR1 and CDR2 sequences are SGDLS and YYNGEE. The ends lost 3 bases at V and 4 bases at J; junction bases unmatched: 14.

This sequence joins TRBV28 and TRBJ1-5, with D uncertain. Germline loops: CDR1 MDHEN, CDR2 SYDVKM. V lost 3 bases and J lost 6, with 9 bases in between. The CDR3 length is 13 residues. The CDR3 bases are TGTGCCAGCAGTTTCGAACCGCTTCAGCCCCAGCATTTT. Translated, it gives CASSFEPLQPQHF.

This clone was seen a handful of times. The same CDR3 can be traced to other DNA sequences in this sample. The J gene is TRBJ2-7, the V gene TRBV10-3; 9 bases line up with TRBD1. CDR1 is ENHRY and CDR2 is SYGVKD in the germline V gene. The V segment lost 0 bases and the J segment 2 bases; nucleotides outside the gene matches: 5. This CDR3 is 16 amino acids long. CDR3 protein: CAISESPGQGAYEQYF. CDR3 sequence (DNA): TGTGCCATCAGTGAGTCGCCGGGACAGGGTGCCTACGAGCAGTACTTC.

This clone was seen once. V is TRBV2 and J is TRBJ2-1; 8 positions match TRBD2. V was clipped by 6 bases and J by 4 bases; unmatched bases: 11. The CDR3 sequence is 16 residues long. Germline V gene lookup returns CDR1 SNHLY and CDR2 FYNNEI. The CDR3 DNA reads TGTGCCAGCAGGGGGAGGGTAGCGGGATATTACAATGAGCAGTTCTTC. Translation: CASRGRVAGYYNEQFF.